Listed below are T cell receptor beta chains from one sample, sequenced in a study of T cell repertoires in cytomegalovirus infection. MiXCR, run by TCRdb on the reads, gives a single entry per CDR3 protein. Of hundreds of thousands of distinct CDR3 sequences in the sample, 31% were seen once. The sample comprised PBMCs. Every receptor here comes from a human donor in good health (CMV status not recorded). Some clones in this sample may be carry-over from other donors' samples. Each CDR3 is given with its conserved first and last residue.

TRBJ1-1	TRBV7-6	CASSPSDFAEAFF
TRBJ1-1	TRBV7-2	CASSLAGRGEAFF
TRBJ1-4	TRBV2	CASRRASGNGEKLFF
TRBJ1-6	TRBV6-6	CASSSGTENSPLHF
TRBJ2-5	TRBV7-2	CASSKTREETQYF
TRBJ2-1	TRBV11-2	CASSPLPSAGGANEQFF
TRBJ2-7	TRBV9	CASSFRSGGVYEQYF
TRBJ2-3	TRBV4-1	CASSQDGGSGISLTDTQYF
TRBJ1-6	TRBV7-2	CASSIDRSSYNSPLHF
TRBJ2-7	TRBV20-1	CSASGRAIDEQYF
TRBJ2-1	TRBV9	CASSVVQGGGSREQFF
TRBJ2-3	TRBV12-3/TRBV12-4	CASSFGPEGSTDTQYF
TRBJ2-5	TRBV5-4	CASSLFRQKETQYF
TRBJ2-2	TRBV11-2	CASGWTAGTGELFF
TRBJ1-2	TRBV20-1	CSAWTGSYGYTF
TRBJ2-1	TRBV7-8	CASSSGQLFSYNEQFF
TRBJ1-6	TRBV7-9	CASSHGRDNSPLHF
TRBJ2-1	TRBV2	CASSGGAGRVF
TRBJ2-2	TRBV7-6	CATRQTYPEGELFF
TRBJ2-5	TRBV11-2	CASSLRSAERGTYQETQYF
TRBJ1-5	TRBV12-3/TRBV12-4	CASSLEDRGPYSNQPQHF
TRBJ1-4	TRBV15	CATSTQGDQFEKLFF
TRBJ1-5	TRBV27	CASSPKQLPFYSNQPQHF
TRBJ2-3	TRBV7-2	CASSQGARRGRMDTQYF
TRBJ2-5	TRBV9	CASSVAGGLQETQYF
TRBJ2-3	TRBV14	CASSQVATSDTDTQYF